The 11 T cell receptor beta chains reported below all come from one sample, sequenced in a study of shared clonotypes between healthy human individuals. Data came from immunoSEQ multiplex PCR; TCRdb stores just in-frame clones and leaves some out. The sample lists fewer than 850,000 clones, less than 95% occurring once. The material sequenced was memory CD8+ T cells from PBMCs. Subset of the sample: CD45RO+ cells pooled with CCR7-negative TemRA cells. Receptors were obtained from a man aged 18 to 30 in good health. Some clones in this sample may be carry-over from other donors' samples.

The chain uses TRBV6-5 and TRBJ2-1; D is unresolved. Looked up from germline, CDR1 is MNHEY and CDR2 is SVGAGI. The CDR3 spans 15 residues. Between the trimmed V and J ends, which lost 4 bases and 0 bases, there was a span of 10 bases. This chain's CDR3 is CASSSHDDSYNEQFF. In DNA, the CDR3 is TGTGCCAGCAGTTCCCACGATGACTCCTACAATGAGCAGTTCTTC.

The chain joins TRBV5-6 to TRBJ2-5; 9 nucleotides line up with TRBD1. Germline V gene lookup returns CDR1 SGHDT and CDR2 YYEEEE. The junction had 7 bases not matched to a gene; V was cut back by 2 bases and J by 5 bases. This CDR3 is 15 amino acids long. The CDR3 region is CASSFPGQGWETQYF. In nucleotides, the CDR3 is TGTGCCAGCAGCTTCCCGGGACAGGGCTGGGAGACCCAGTACTTC.

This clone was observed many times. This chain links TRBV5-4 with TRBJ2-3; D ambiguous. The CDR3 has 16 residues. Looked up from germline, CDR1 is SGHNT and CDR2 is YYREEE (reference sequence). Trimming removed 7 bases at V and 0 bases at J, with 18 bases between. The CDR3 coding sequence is TGTGCCAGCCCTTCGACCACATTATCTAGCACAGATACGCAGTATTTT. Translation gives CASPSTTLSSTDTQYF.

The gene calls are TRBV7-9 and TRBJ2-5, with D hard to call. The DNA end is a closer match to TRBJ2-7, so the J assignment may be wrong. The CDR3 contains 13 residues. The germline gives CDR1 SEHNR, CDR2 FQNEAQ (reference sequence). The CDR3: CASSLGQDYEQYF. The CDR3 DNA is TGTGCCAGCAGCTTAGGGCAGGACTACGAGCAGTACTTC.

The CDR3 region is CASSSTSGIITSTDTQYF. As DNA, the CDR3 is TGTGCCAGCAGCTCTACTAGCGGGATCATTACAAGCACAGATACGCAGTATTTT. The chain employs TRBV7-9 and TRBJ2-3; TRBD2 matches 10 bases. Germline assignment: CDR1 SEHNR and CDR2 FQNEAQ (reference sequence). The V segment lost 4 bases and the J segment 0 bases; nucleotides outside the gene matches: 10. The CDR3 covers 18 residues.

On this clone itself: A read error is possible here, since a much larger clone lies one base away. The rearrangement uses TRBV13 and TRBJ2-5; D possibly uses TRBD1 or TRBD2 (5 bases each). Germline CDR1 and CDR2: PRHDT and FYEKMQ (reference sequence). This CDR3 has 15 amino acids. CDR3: CASSPSGQAQETRYF. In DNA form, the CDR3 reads TGTGCCAGCAGCCCCTCGGGGCAGGCACAAGAGACCCGGTACTTC.

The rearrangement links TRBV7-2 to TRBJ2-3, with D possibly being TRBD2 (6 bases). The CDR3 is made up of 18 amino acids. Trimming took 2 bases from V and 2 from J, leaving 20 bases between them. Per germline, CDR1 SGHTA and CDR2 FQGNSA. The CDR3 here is CASSLPRDLRPSTDTQYF. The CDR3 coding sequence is TGTGCCAGCAGCTTACCTCGGGACTTACGGCCCTCCACAGATACGCAGTATTTT.

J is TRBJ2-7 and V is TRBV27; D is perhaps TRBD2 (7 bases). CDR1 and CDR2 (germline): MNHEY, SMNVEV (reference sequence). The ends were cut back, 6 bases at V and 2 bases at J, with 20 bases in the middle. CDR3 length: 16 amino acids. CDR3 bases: TGTGCCAGCAGCTTTAAAGGTGGGGGGGCCGCCTACGAGCAGTACTTC. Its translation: CASSFKGGGAAYEQYF.

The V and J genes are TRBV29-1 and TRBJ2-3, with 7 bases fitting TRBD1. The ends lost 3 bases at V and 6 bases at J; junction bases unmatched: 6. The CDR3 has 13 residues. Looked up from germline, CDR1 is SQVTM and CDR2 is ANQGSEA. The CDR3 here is CSVEDRLADTQYF. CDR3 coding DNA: TGCAGCGTTGAGGACAGGCTGGCGGATACGCAGTATTTT.

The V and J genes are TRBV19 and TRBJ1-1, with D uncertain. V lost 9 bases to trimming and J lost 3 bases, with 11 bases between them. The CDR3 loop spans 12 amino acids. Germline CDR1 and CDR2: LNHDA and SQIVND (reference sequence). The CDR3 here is CASGSGYTEAFF. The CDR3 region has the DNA TGTGCCAGCGGTTCCGGATACACTGAAGCTTTCTTT.

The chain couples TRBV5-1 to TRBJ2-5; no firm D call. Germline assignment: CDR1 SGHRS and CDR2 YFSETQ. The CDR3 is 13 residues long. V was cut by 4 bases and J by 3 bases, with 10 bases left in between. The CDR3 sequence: CASSPDAKETQYF. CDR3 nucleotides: TGCGCCAGCAGCCCAGACGCGAAAGAGACCCAGTACTTC.